The 7 T cell receptor beta chains in this list originate from one sample, sequenced in a study of blood T cell repertoires in COVID-19. Using immunoSEQ multiplex PCR, the repertoire was profiled, and TCRdb retains in-frame clones only, with some absent. Among about 94,000 clones listed, 80% were seen once. The sequenced sample was peripheral blood. These receptors originate from a human donor in a cohort sampled during active COVID-19.

This sequence joins TRBV5-1 and TRBJ1-6; D might be TRBD1 (5 bases). Per the germline V gene, CDR1 is SGHRS and CDR2 is YFSETQ. This CDR3 contains 14 residues. Trimming left V 2 bases short and J 7 bases short, with 10 bases between. CDR3 protein: CASSLQDGNSPLHF. CDR3 in DNA: TGCGCCAGCAGCTTACAGGACGGGAATTCACCCCTCCACTTT.

V is TRBV7-2 and J is TRBJ2-2; D is unclear. From germline, CDR1 is SGHTA and CDR2 FQGNSA. V lost 5 bases and J 2 bases, leaving 12 bases between the germline ends. CDR3 length: 15 residues. CDR3 loop: CASSRERLNTGELFF. The CDR3 DNA sequence: TGTGCCAGCAGCCGCGAGAGGCTCAACACCGGGGAGCTGTTTTTT. The full variable domain, with the rest looked up from reference TRBV7-2 and TRBJ2-2, is GAGVSQSPSNKVTEKGKDVELRCDPISGHTALYWYRQSLGQGLEFLIYFQGNSAPDKSGLPSDRFSAERTGGSVSTLTIQRTQQEDSAVYLCASSRERLNTGELFFGEGSRLTVL.

The chain employs TRBV6-5 and TRBJ1-1; 11 nucleotides line up with TRBD1. This CDR3 is built from 14 residues. Trimming took 5 bases from V and 7 from J; bases not matched to a gene: 6. The V gene's germline CDR1 is MNHEY and CDR2 SVGAGI. In nucleotides, the CDR3 is TGTGCCAGCAGTAAGGACAGGGGGCGGGTTGAAGCTTTCTTT. It encodes CASSKDRGRVEAFF.

V gene TRBV10-1 combines with J gene TRBJ2-3, with 8 nucleotides matching TRBD1. The CDR3 runs to 12 residues. V lost 9 bases to trimming and J lost 4 bases; unmatched junction nucleotides: 3. Germline CDR1 reads WNHNN; CDR2 reads SYGVQD (reference sequence). This chain's CDR3 is CASSGGSDTQYF. The CDR3 nucleotides are TGCGCCAGTTCAGGGGGCTCAGATACGCAGTATTTT.

The J gene is TRBJ1-5, the V gene TRBV27; D not resolved. Trimming shortened V by 5 bases and J by 3 bases, and 14 bases separated the two germline ends. The CDR3 is 15 amino acids. Per the germline V gene, CDR1 is MNHEY and CDR2 is SMNVEV (reference sequence). CDR3 DNA sequence: TGTGCCAGCAGTCCCCGGTGGAGGGACAATCAGCCCCAGCATTTT. Translating it yields CASSPRWRDNQPQHF.

The chain couples TRBV3-1 (or the pseudogene TRBV3-2) to TRBJ1-2; D is undetermined. CDR1 is LGHDT, CDR2 YNNKEL, per germline (reference sequence). CDR3 length: 12 amino acids. The germline V and J ends were trimmed by 5 bases and 8 bases, with 12 bases remaining between them. The CDR3 nucleotides are TGTGCCAGCAGCGGGCCAGAGTCGGGCTACACCTTC. Translating it yields CASSGPESGYTF.

This chain uses TRBV18 with TRBJ2-3, with TRBD1 as a possible D gene (5 bases). The germline V gene encodes CDR1 KGHSH and CDR2 LQKENI. The CDR3 spans 15 residues. Trimming took 4 bases from V and 3 from J, leaving 14 bases between them. CDR3 bases: TGTGCCAGCTCACAACAGGTCCCCGGGACAGATACGCAGTATTTT. Its translation is CASSQQVPGTDTQYF.